Shown below are 23 T cell receptor beta chains from a single sample sequenced in a study of blood T cell repertoires in COVID-19 (TCRdb year 2020). Libraries were prepared through the immunoSEQ multiplex PCR assay. Sourced from immuneACCESS, this table was stored by TCRdb with only in-frame sequences that have V and J called. A share of the clones is absent; for the studies checked, an unresolved V gene accounts for under half, and the remainder has no known explanation. The sample table contains around 130,000 clones; only one count was recorded for roughly 80% of them. In total, the top ten clones hold approximately 1.5% of the sample. The sample consisted of peripheral blood. All receptors come from a man aged 60 to 75 with acute or convalescent COVID-19.

The chain employs TRBV28 and TRBJ2-3, with TRBD2 matching over 12 bases. In germline, CDR1 is MDHEN, CDR2 SYDVKM. CDR3 length: 18 residues. V was pared by 4 bases and J by 6 bases, with 14 bases of the junction left unmatched. CDR3 amino acids: CASSYKTLAGGNLDTQYF. The CDR3 DNA follows: TGTGCCAGCAGTTACAAGACCCTAGCGGGGGGGAATTTGGATACGCAGTATTTT.

This chain links TRBV6-5 with TRBJ2-1; no clear D gene. V lost 5 bases and J lost 8, with 7 bases in between. The CDR3 is 11 residues long. The germline V gene encodes CDR1 MNHEY and CDR2 SVGAGI. CDR3 bases: TGTGCCAGCAGTCAATTTGATGAGCAGTTCTTC. Translating gives CASSQFDEQFF.

This chain joins TRBV24-1 and TRBJ1-5; 11 nucleotides match TRBD1. The V gene's germline CDR1 is KGHDR and CDR2 SFDVKD. The CDR3 contains 16 residues. Trimming removed 4 bases from V and 6 bases from J; junction bases left unmatched: 7. The CDR3 DNA reads TGTGCCACCAGTGACTCCGGGACAGGGGGGCGTCAGCCCCAGCATTTT. Residues: CATSDSGTGGRQPQHF.

V and J are TRBV19 and TRBJ1-1; possibly TRBD1 for D (5 bases). V was shortened by 4 bases and J by 2 bases, with 14 bases between the two germline ends. The CDR3 totals 15 residues. Germline loops: CDR1 LNHDA, CDR2 SQIVND (reference sequence). The CDR3, as DNA: TGTGCCAGTAGTACACATCGGGGGGTCAACACTGAAGCTTTCTTT. Translation gives CASSTHRGVNTEAFF.

The rearrangement links TRBV6-6 to TRBJ2-2; 8 nucleotides align to TRBD2. The V segment lost 4 bases and the J segment 1 base; nucleotides outside the gene matches: 5. Germline loops: CDR1 MNHNY, CDR2 SVGAGI (reference sequence). The CDR3 runs 16 residues. The CDR3 sequence is CASSWAGLGNTGELFF. The DNA of the CDR3 is TGTGCCAGCAGTTGGGCGGGACTAGGGAACACCGGGGAGCTGTTTTTT.

This clone was seen a handful of times. The CDR3 is CASSPVDYNEQFF. CDR3 DNA: TGTGCCAGCAGCCCGGTAGACTACAATGAGCAGTTCTTC. The V gene is TRBV5-4, the J gene TRBJ2-1, with no clear D. Germline loops: CDR1 SGHNT, CDR2 YYREEE (reference sequence). V lost 4 bases and J lost 3, with 8 bases in between. This CDR3 has 13 residues.

The gene calls are TRBV3-1 (or the pseudogene TRBV3-2) and TRBJ2-2; 10 bases are a match to TRBD2. Germline V gene lookup returns CDR1 LGHDT and CDR2 YNNKEL (reference sequence). This CDR3 has 14 residues. Trimming at V came to 3 bases and at J to 11 bases, leaving 6 bases not matched to a gene. CDR3 nucleotides: TGTGCCAGCAGCCACTTTGGACTAGCGGTCGAGCTGTTTTTT. Amino acid sequence: CASSHFGLAVELFF.

This clone showed up just a few times. The genes are TRBV11-3 and TRBJ2-3, with D unresolved. The ends were cut back, 2 bases at V and 2 bases at J, with 5 bases in the middle. Germline-derived CDR1 and CDR2 are SGHNT and YENEEA. The CDR3 covers 13 residues. The CDR3 sequence is CASSLRVTDTQYF. The DNA for the CDR3 is TGTGCCAGCAGCTTAAGAGTCACAGATACGCAGTATTTT.

The chain is built from TRBV27 and TRBJ2-1; 14 nucleotides line up with TRBD2. Germline CDR1 MNHEY, CDR2 SMNVEV (reference sequence). V lost 5 bases and J lost 8; bases outside the gene matches: 8. This CDR3 region has 16 residues. CDR3 DNA sequence: TGTGCCAGCAGTCATCAGGGACTAGCGGGAGACCATGAGCAGTTCTTC. Translating gives CASSHQGLAGDHEQFF.

The rearrangement uses TRBV5-1 and TRBJ2-7; maybe TRBD2 (5 bases). From germline, CDR1 is SGHRS and CDR2 YFSETQ. The CDR3 sequence is 14 residues long. V lost 0 bases and J lost 4, with 11 bases in between. The CDR3, as DNA: TGCGCCAGCAGCTTGGGTGGAGGAAGGTACGAGCAGTACTTC. This sequence encodes CASSLGGGRYEQYF.

This sequence joins TRBV6-5 and TRBJ2-7; 7 positions agree with TRBD2. The V gene's germline CDR1 is MNHEY and CDR2 SVGAGI. CDR3 length equals 14 residues. CDR3: CVAGEEGPPYEQYF. DNA of the CDR3: TGTGTCGCGGGGGAGGAAGGCCCCCCCTACGAGCAGTACTTC.

This clone was seen just once. V usage is TRBV5-4 and J usage is TRBJ2-7; 10 bases are a match to TRBD1. CDR3 length: 15 amino acids. The germline CDR1 and CDR2 sequences are SGHNT and YYREEE (reference sequence). The junction had 8 bases not matched to a gene; V was cut back by 4 bases and J by 4 bases. Here the CDR3 reads CASSPSGTGVYEQYF. The CDR3 DNA reads as TGTGCCAGCAGCCCCTCCGGGACAGGGGTTTACGAGCAGTACTTC.

V is TRBV19 and J is TRBJ2-1; the match to TRBD1 covers 7 bases. The J segment lost 4 bases and the V segment lost 1 base, leaving 7 bases of the junction unmatched. The CDR3 is 16 amino acids. The germline V gene encodes CDR1 LNHDA and CDR2 SQIVND (reference sequence). The CDR3 here is CASSIVGGEYYNEQFF. In nucleotides, the CDR3 is TGTGCCAGTAGTATAGTAGGGGGCGAGTATTACAATGAGCAGTTCTTC.

This chain joins TRBV15 and TRBJ2-7; D may be TRBD1 (5 bases). V lost 0 bases to trimming and J lost 3 bases, with 12 bases between them. CDR3 length: 15 residues. Germline V gives CDR1 LNHNV, CDR2 YYDKDF (reference sequence). CDR3 amino acids: CATSRDPPGIYEQYF. DNA for the CDR3: TGTGCCACCAGCAGAGATCCCCCAGGGATCTACGAGCAGTACTTC.

The chain combines TRBV7-7 with TRBJ2-5; D uncertain. Germline lookup yields CDR1 SSHAT and CDR2 FNYEAQ (reference sequence). Trimming took off 1 base at V and 5 bases at J, with 5 bases between the two ends. The CDR3 has 12 residues. The CDR3 DNA is TGTGCCAGCAGCTTAGTCGGGGAGACCCAGTACTTC. Its translation: CASSLVGETQYF.

The rearrangement joins TRBV11-2 to TRBJ2-3, with 9 bases lining up with TRBD2. J lost 1 base, V lost 5 bases, and 13 bases had no gene match. The CDR3 sequence is 18 residues long. CDR1 and CDR2 from the germline V gene are SGHAT and FQNNGV. Here the CDR3 DNA reads TGTGCCAGCAGCCCCCCAGTAGCGGGAGCCCTGGGCACAGATACGCAGTATTTT. Protein sequence: CASSPPVAGALGTDTQYF. The full variable domain, rest sourced from reference TRBV11-2 and TRBJ2-3, is EAGVAQSPRYKIIEKRQSVAFWCNPISGHATLYWYQQILGQGPKLLIQFQNNGVVDDSQLPKDRFSAERLKGVDSTLKIQPAKLEDSAVYLCASSPPVAGALGTDTQYFGPGTRLTVL.

V is TRBV7-3 and J is TRBJ2-1; D is undetermined. The CDR3 spans 14 residues. The V and J ends lost 2 bases and 7 bases respectively, with 12 bases between them. The germline CDR1 and CDR2 sequences are SGHTA and FQGTGA. CDR3 sequence: CASSLSLPGNEQFF. DNA for the CDR3: TGTGCCAGCAGCTTATCACTCCCGGGTAATGAGCAGTTCTTC.

This chain uses TRBV6-5 with TRBJ2-5; tentatively, D is TRBD2 (6 bases). The CDR3 contains 14 residues. The V and J ends lost 0 bases and 1 base respectively, with 6 bases between them. The V gene's germline CDR1 is MNHEY and CDR2 SVGAGI. For the CDR3, the DNA is TGTGCCAGCAGTTACTCGGGAGGCCAAGAGACCCAGTACTTC. Translation: CASSYSGGQETQYF.

This clone has a single count. The gene calls are TRBV6-5 and TRBJ1-2; tentatively, D is TRBD1 (6 bases). Germline assignment: CDR1 MNHEY and CDR2 SVGAGI. The CDR3 has 14 residues. The V and J ends lost 5 bases and 4 bases respectively, with 14 bases between them. CDR3 region: CASSPRGYGYGYTF. In DNA form, the CDR3 reads TGTGCCAGCAGTCCCAGGGGATATGGCTATGGCTACACCTTC.

The V and J genes are TRBV30 and TRBJ1-2; 10 bases match TRBD1. CDR3 size: 15 residues. Trimming took 3 bases from V and 8 from J; bases not matched to a gene: 12. Germline V CDR1 and CDR2: GTSNPN, SVGIG (reference sequence). DNA of the CDR3: TGTGCCTGGAGCCCCCTCGGGACAGGGGAGGCGGGCTACACCTTC. Amino acid sequence: CAWSPLGTGEAGYTF. Combining the CDR3 with reference TRBV30 and TRBJ1-2 gives the whole variable domain SQTIHQWPATLVQPVGSPLSLECTVEGTSNPNLYWYRQAAGRGLQLLFYSVGIGQISSEVPQNLSASRPQDRQFILSSKKLLLSDSGFYLCAWSPLGTGEAGYTFGSGTRLTVV.

The chain combines TRBV3-1 (or the pseudogene TRBV3-2) with TRBJ2-7, with D possibly matching TRBD2 (5 bases). Per germline, CDR1 LGHDT and CDR2 YNNKEL (reference sequence). The CDR3 consists of 14 residues. V lost 4 bases, J lost 0 bases, and 10 bases lay in between. CDR3 nucleotide sequence: TGTGCCAGCAGCCGGTTTGAGGGCTCCTACGAGCAGTACTTC. Protein product: CASSRFEGSYEQYF.

The chain carries TRBV29-1 and TRBJ1-1; TRBD1 is a possible D gene (5 bases). The CDR3 loop spans 16 amino acids. CDR1 is SQVTM, CDR2 ANQGSEA, per germline. Between the trimmed V and J ends, which lost 4 bases and 3 bases, there was a span of 21 bases. The CDR3 DNA reads TGCAGCGTTGGGTTGCCAGGGCGAAGAGTGGACACTGAAGCTTTCTTT. Amino acid sequence: CSVGLPGRRVDTEAFF.

The rearrangement uses TRBV5-4 and TRBJ1-2; D is possibly TRBD1 (6 bases). Germline V gene lookup returns CDR1 SGHNT and CDR2 YYREEE (reference sequence). Trimming removed 4 bases at V and 1 base at J, with 11 bases between. The CDR3 sequence is 14 residues long. CDR3 DNA sequence: TGTGCCAGCAGCCCGGGGGGCGGTAACTATGGCTACACCTTC. It is translated as CASSPGGGNYGYTF. The full variable domain, its missing parts supplied by reference TRBV5-4 and TRBJ1-2, is ETGVTQSPTHLIKTRGQQVTLRCSSQSGHNTVSWYQQALGQGPQFIFQYYREEENGRGNFPPRFSGLQFPNYSSELNVNALELDDSALYLCASSPGGGNYGYTFGSGTRLTVV.